The entry below gives a single T cell receptor beta chain sequence along with its context. CDR1 is MDHEN, CDR2 SYDVKM, per germline. The CDR3 is made up of 14 amino acids. V trimming: 3 bases; J trimming: 1 base; junction bases outside the gene matches: 3. Original data processing: Using reference gene primer amplification, nucleated cell counts were estimated. Generated by immunoSEQ multiplex PCR, the TCRdb table keeps only in-frame clones and is missing some. Clone size and V and J calls were adopted from that table, with D and trimming inferred from the DNA. The top ten hold under 3% of the sample, which has about 230,000 clones, roughly 80% seen once. This sample was taken from a study of blood T cell repertoires in COVID-19. Study context: Samples came from the United States, Italy and Spain, spanning acute and convalescent COVID-19. The cDNA or gDNA used as material had been derived from T cells, B-cell-depleted T cells, or PBMCs.

This TCR came from a woman aged 70-85 years with active or convalescent COVID-19. The chain carries TRBV28 and TRBJ2-7, with TRBD2 matching over 7 bases. Specimen: peripheral blood. The CDR3 spells CASSLPSGSYEQYF. The CDR3 DNA follows: TGTGCCAGCAGTTTGCCTAGCGGATCCTACGAGCAGTACTTC.